This TCR beta chain was observed in a study of post-analysis software for immune sequencing data. Whole-study context: The courses of disease that were included comprised relapsing-remitting, secondary progressive and progressive-relapsing multiple sclerosis. Study conclusions and caveats: Controls showed lower frequencies than patients for a few TRBV segments, and TRBV5-6, TRBV5-1 and TRBV20-1 were among these. When the samples were clustered directly with F measure, those that had been prepared in the same batch showed strong co-clustering.

To note about this clonotype: Antigen: not known.

Trimming shortened V by 3 bases and J by 1 base, and 13 bases separated the two germline ends. The CDR3 extends over 15 amino acids. Germline CDR1 is SGHRS and CDR2 is YFSETQ. The authors incorporated unique molecular identifiers into the TCR beta cDNA libraries. Around 450,000 cDNA molecules were recovered from an input of 1 to 10 million T cells. MiXCR was run by TCRdb on the PCR reads, yielding one entry per CDR3 protein. The sample includes roughly 670,000 distinct CDR3 sequences, approximately 60% of them seen just once. The sample comprised blood. The clonotype originates from a girl aged 2 to 10 with multiple sclerosis. The J gene is TRBJ1-1, the V gene TRBV5-1, with TRBD1 as a possible D gene (6 bases). The DNA for the CDR3 is TGCGCCAGCAGCTCACAGTTACAGGGGAACACTGAAGCTTTCTTT. Protein sequence: CASSSQLQGNTEAFF.